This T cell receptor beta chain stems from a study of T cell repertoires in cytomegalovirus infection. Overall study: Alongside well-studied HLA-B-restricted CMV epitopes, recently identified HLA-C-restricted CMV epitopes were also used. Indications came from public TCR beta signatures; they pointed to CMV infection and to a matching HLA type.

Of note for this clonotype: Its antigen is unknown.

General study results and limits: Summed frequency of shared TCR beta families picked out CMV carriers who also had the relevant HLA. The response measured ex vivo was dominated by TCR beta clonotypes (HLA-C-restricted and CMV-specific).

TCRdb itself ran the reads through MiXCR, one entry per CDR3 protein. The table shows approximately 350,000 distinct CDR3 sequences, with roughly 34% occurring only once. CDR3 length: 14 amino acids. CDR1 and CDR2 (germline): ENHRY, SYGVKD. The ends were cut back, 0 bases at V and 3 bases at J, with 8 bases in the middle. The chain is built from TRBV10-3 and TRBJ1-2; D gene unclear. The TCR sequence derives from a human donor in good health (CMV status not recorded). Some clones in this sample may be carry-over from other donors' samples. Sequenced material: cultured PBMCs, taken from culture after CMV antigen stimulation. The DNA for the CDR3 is TGTGCCATCAGTGAGTCAGGCATCTACTATGGCTACACCTTC. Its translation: CAISESGIYYGYTF.